These 11 T cell receptor beta chains share one sample of origin, sequenced in a study of shared clonotypes between healthy human individuals. Profiled with immunoSEQ multiplex PCR; TCRdb holds only in-frame clones, not every one. The table records around 450,000 clones, 75% to 85% of them present only once. Sequenced input: PBMCs. The receptor set was obtained from a woman in her 40s in good health. Some clones in this sample may be carry-over from other donors' samples.

CDR3 nucleotide sequence: TGTGCCACCGAGGGACGGGACACCATCCCCTACGAGCAGTACTTC. Protein: CATEGRDTIPYEQYF. The chain uses TRBV19 and TRBJ2-7, with D possibly TRBD1 on 6 matching bases. Trimming took off 10 bases at V and 2 bases at J, with 21 bases between the two ends. CDR3 length: 15 residues. From germline, CDR1 is LNHDA and CDR2 SQIVND (reference sequence).

In regard to this clone: A read error may be the cause here, since a much bigger clone is one base away. The V and J genes are TRBV5-6 and TRBJ2-7; 11 bases agree with TRBD2. Unmatched junction bases numbered 0, after V lost 4 bases and J lost 3 bases. The CDR3 has 13 amino acids. Germline CDR1 reads SGHDT; CDR2 reads YYEEEE. The CDR3 sequence: CASSGTSGYEQYF. The DNA of the CDR3 is TGTGCCAGCAGCGGGACTAGCGGCTACGAGCAGTACTTC.

The chain has TRBV10-2 and TRBJ2-7, with 8 bases identical to TRBD2. The CDR3 length is 14 residues. Trimming removed 4 bases from V and 3 bases from J; junction bases left unmatched: 5. CDR1 is WSHSY, CDR2 SAAADI, per germline. This chain's CDR3 is CASSASGRYYEQYF. The CDR3 coding sequence is TGCGCCAGCAGTGCGAGCGGGAGATACTACGAGCAGTACTTC.

The gene calls are TRBV10-3 and TRBJ1-4; TRBD1 might be the D (5 bases). The CDR3 runs to 13 residues. Trimming removed 8 bases at V and 7 bases at J, with 14 bases between. Germline CDR1 and CDR2: ENHRY and SYGVKD. The CDR3 DNA reads TGTGCCATCTCGGGGGTGAGGGGTGAAAAACTGTTTTTT. This translates into CAISGVRGEKLFF.

CDR3 amino acids: CASSPQLVGPQAYEQYF. The CDR3 DNA is TGTGCCAGCAGCCCTCAGCTGGTGGGACCCCAGGCCTACGAGCAGTACTTC. This chain uses TRBV9 with TRBJ2-7; TRBD1 or TRBD2 may be the D gene (5 bases each). Germline assignment: CDR1 SGDLS and CDR2 YYNGEE. V lost 4 bases and J lost 2, with 22 bases in between. The CDR3 extends over 17 amino acids.

The V and J genes are TRBV28 and TRBJ2-1, with a possible D match to TRBD2 (6 bases). The V gene lost 4 bases and the J gene lost 6 bases, with 19 bases spanning the gap. The CDR3 sequence is 16 residues long. Germline V gene sequence: CDR1 MDHEN, CDR2 SYDVKM. CDR3 region: CASSSYGGTLSNEQFF. CDR3 nucleotide sequence: TGTGCCAGCAGTTCATACGGGGGAACCCTTTCCAATGAGCAGTTCTTC.

The rearrangement joins TRBV2 to TRBJ2-1, with D possibly TRBD1 on 6 matching bases. CDR3 size: 13 residues. The V gene's germline CDR1 is SNHLY and CDR2 FYNNEI. V gave up 5 bases and J gave up 5 bases, with 10 bases separating them. The CDR3 nucleotides are TGTGCCAGCAGTCTGGACAGCAACAATGAGCAGTTCTTC. Its protein is CASSLDSNNEQFF. The complete variable domain, with remaining parts taken from reference TRBV2 and TRBJ2-1, reads EPEVTQTPSHQVTQMGQEVILRCVPISNHLYFYWYRQILGQKVEFLVSFYNNEISEKSEIFDDQFSVERPDGSNFTLKIRSTKLEDSAMYFCASSLDSNNEQFFGPGTRLTVL.

This sequence joins TRBV30 and TRBJ2-7; D gene uncertain. Germline V gene sequence: CDR1 GTSNPN, CDR2 SVGIG (reference sequence). Trimming pared 1 base from V and 2 bases from J, leaving 9 bases between. This CDR3 has 13 amino acids. DNA for the CDR3: TGTGCCTGGAGTGAGGGCCCTGCCTACGAGCAGTACTTC. It yields the protein CAWSEGPAYEQYF.

The gene calls are TRBV29-1 and TRBJ1-1, with D possibly being TRBD1 (6 bases). Trimming removed 4 bases from V and 8 bases from J, with 17 bases in between. The germline V gene encodes CDR1 SQVTM and CDR2 ANQGSEA. The CDR3 is 13 residues long. In DNA, the CDR3 is TGCAGCGTTGTCCGGGGGGCAGACAGGGAAGCTTTCTTT. Encoded protein: CSVVRGADREAFF. Variable domain in full (rest from reference TRBV29-1 and TRBJ1-1): SAVISQKPSRDICQRGTSLTIQCQVDSQVTMMFWYRQQPGQSLTLIATANQGSEATYESGFVIDKFPISRPNLTFSTLTVSNMSPEDSSIYLCSVVRGADREAFFGQGTRLTVV.

With respect to this clone: It differs at one base from a far larger clone, so likely a read error. The chain recombines TRBV10-3 with TRBJ1-5; tentative D call: TRBD1 (6 bases). The CDR3 runs to 13 residues. The V end lost 8 bases, the J end lost 3 bases, and 11 bases lay between the germline ends. CDR1 and CDR2 from the germline V gene are ENHRY and SYGVKD. CDR3 coding DNA: TGTGCCATCGGCCGGGACAACAATCAGCCCCAGCATTTT. Translation gives CAIGRDNNQPQHF.

Of note for this clone: Other DNA sequences in the same sample also yield this CDR3. The gene calls are TRBV7-2 and TRBJ2-3; D is unresolved. V was shortened by 1 base and J by 0 bases, with 5 bases between the two germline ends. The CDR3 has 14 amino acids. CDR1 SGHTA and CDR2 FQGNSA come from the germline V gene. As DNA, the CDR3 is TGTGCCAGCAGCTTAGGACCTAGCACAGATACGCAGTATTTT. Translation gives CASSLGPSTDTQYF.